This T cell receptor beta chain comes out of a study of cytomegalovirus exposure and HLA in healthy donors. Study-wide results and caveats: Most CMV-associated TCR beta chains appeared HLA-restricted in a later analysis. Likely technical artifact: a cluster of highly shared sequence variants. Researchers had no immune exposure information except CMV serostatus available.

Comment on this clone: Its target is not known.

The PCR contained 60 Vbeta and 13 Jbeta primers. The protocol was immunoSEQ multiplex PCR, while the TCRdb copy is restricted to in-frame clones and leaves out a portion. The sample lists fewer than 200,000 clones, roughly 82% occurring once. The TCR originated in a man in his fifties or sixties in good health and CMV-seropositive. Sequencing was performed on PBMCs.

CDR3 DNA sequence: TGCGCCAGCAGCACCGGACAGGGTCGAGAGCAGTACTTC. This translates into CASSTGQGREQYF. The V gene is TRBV5-1, the J gene TRBJ2-7, with 8 bases aligning to TRBD1. V lost 4 bases to trimming and J lost 7 bases; unmatched junction nucleotides: 7. The CDR3 runs 13 residues. Germline CDR1 and CDR2: SGHRS and YFSETQ.